Listed here are 23 T cell receptor beta chains from one sample, sequenced in a study of cytomegalovirus exposure and HLA in healthy donors. The protocol was immunoSEQ multiplex PCR, while the TCRdb copy is restricted to in-frame clones and leaves out a portion. The sample has about 110,000 clones; approximately 85% are singletons. Sequencing input: PBMCs. These receptors were taken from a woman between 18 and 30 years old in good health and CMV-seronegative.

V is TRBV30 and J is TRBJ1-1; perhaps TRBD1 as D (6 bases). There are 15 residues in the CDR3. From germline, CDR1 is GTSNPN and CDR2 SVGIG (reference sequence). V dropped 4 bases and J dropped 0 bases, with 15 bases sitting between them. CDR3 bases: TGTGCCTGGACCCGGATGAGGACAGTGAACACTGAAGCTTTCTTT. Protein: CAWTRMRTVNTEAFF.

The CDR3: CASQGAGDNNEQFF. Written as DNA, the CDR3 is TGTGCCTCCCAAGGGGCGGGGGATAACAATGAGCAGTTCTTC. V usage is TRBV30 and J usage is TRBJ2-1; TRBD2 matches at 7 bases. Germline-derived CDR1 and CDR2 are GTSNPN and SVGIG (reference sequence). The V gene end was trimmed by 7 bases and the J gene end by 5 bases; junction bases not matched to a gene: 11. The CDR3 length is 14 residues.

The chain couples TRBV27 to TRBJ1-1, with no clear D. CDR1 and CDR2 from the germline V gene are MNHEY and SMNVEV (reference sequence). The CDR3 runs to 14 residues. The V end was cut by 5 bases, the J end by 3 bases, with 13 bases between. The CDR3 loop reads CASSRPGRDTEAFF. CDR3 in DNA: TGTGCCAGCAGTAGACCCGGGAGGGACACTGAAGCTTTCTTT.

The chain links TRBV14 to TRBJ1-3, with D uncertain. The CDR3 spans 14 residues. Germline V gene lookup returns CDR1 SGHDN and CDR2 FVKESK. Trimming cost V 0 bases and J 0 bases, with 3 bases left between them. As DNA, the CDR3 is TGTGCCAGCAGCCAAGAGCGCTCTGGAAACACCATATATTTT. Translating gives CASSQERSGNTIYF.

The chain employs TRBV2 and TRBJ2-2; 8 positions match TRBD1. Looked up from germline, CDR1 is SNHLY and CDR2 is FYNNEI. This CDR3 comprises 18 residues. Trimming took 7 bases from V and 1 from J; bases not matched to a gene: 14. CDR3 DNA: TGTGCCAGCATTAGGGCCCAGTGGGGACAGGAGAACACCGGGGAGCTGTTTTTT. Translating gives CASIRAQWGQENTGELFF.

In its sample, this clone was seen a few times. The chain uses TRBV19 and TRBJ2-1, with 10 bases aligning to TRBD1. The CDR3 runs 16 residues. Germline V lookup: CDR1 LNHDA, CDR2 SQIVND (reference sequence). The J segment lost 5 bases and the V segment lost 8 bases, leaving 12 bases of the junction unmatched. CDR3 nucleotides: TGTGCCAGTTCACCCTCGACAGGGGGCTTGGACAATGAGCAGTTCTTC. Residues: CASSPSTGGLDNEQFF.

DNA of the CDR3: TGTGCCAGCAGCTTGGAGACTAGCGGGGGGGCGGTTCGGACAGATACGCAGTATTTT. Translating gives CASSLETSGGAVRTDTQYF. This chain links TRBV5-6 with TRBJ2-3; 14 bases match TRBD2. Per the germline V gene, CDR1 is SGHDT and CDR2 is YYEEEE. The CDR3 spans 19 residues. The J segment lost 3 bases and the V segment lost 0 bases, leaving 9 bases of the junction unmatched.

The chain recombines TRBV27 with TRBJ1-6; no firm D call. The CDR3 has 17 amino acids. Trimming removed 5 bases at V and 7 bases at J, with 21 bases between. The V gene's germline CDR1 is MNHEY and CDR2 SMNVEV (reference sequence). The CDR3 loop reads CASSGVDGAFRNSPLHF. CDR3 sequence (DNA): TGTGCCAGCAGTGGAGTAGACGGTGCCTTTAGGAATTCACCCCTCCACTTT.

The V and J genes are TRBV5-1 and TRBJ2-7; 8 nucleotides line up with TRBD1. The V gene end was trimmed by 3 bases and the J gene end by 5 bases; junction bases not matched to a gene: 10. CDR3 length equals 15 residues. Germline CDR1 and CDR2: SGHRS and YFSETQ. The CDR3 is CASSSRRQGSHEQYF. The CDR3 DNA sequence: TGCGCCAGCAGCTCCCGCAGACAGGGGTCCCACGAGCAGTACTTC.

The V gene is TRBV19, the J gene TRBJ1-1; 9 bases align to TRBD1. The germline gives CDR1 LNHDA, CDR2 SQIVND (reference sequence). Germline trimming cut 5 bases from V and 3 bases from J; bases unmatched to any gene: 4. The CDR3 is 14 amino acids. The CDR3 coding sequence is TGTGCCAGTAGTTACAGGGGGCCCGACACTGAAGCTTTCTTT. It codes for CASSYRGPDTEAFF.

V and J are TRBV19 and TRBJ2-7; a weak D match, TRBD1 (5 bases). The germline CDR1 and CDR2 sequences are LNHDA and SQIVND (reference sequence). The CDR3 is made up of 13 amino acids. Trimming removed 6 bases at V and 1 base at J, with 10 bases between. The CDR3: CASSPDKSYEQYF. The DNA of the CDR3 is TGTGCCAGTAGCCCGGACAAGTCCTACGAGCAGTACTTC.

The genes are TRBV10-2 and TRBJ2-7, with a possible D match to TRBD1 (6 bases). V was pared by 0 bases and J by 12 bases, with 12 bases between. Germline loops: CDR1 WSHSY, CDR2 SAAADI. This CDR3 is built from 12 residues. CDR3 DNA: TGCGCCAGCAGTGAGTCGAGCCAGGGGATGTACTTC. Translating gives CASSESSQGMYF.

The chain uses TRBV27 and TRBJ2-7; 11 positions agree with TRBD1. The V gene end was trimmed by 2 bases and the J gene end by 6 bases; junction bases not matched to a gene: 6. The CDR3 consists of 15 residues. Germline CDR1 and CDR2: MNHEY and SMNVEV (reference sequence). DNA for the CDR3: TGTGCCAGCAGTTTAACAGGGACAGGGGGTGCCGAGCAGTACTTC. The encoded protein is CASSLTGTGGAEQYF.

This chain joins TRBV5-5 and TRBJ2-7; TRBD1 matches 7 bases. Germline V CDR1 and CDR2: SGHKS, YYEKEE (reference sequence). CDR3 length: 15 residues. Trimming removed 3 bases from V and 3 bases from J; junction bases left unmatched: 9. Written as DNA, the CDR3 is TGTGCCAGCAGCTCCGGACAGGTCCTTTTCTACGAGCAGTACTTC. It translates to CASSSGQVLFYEQYF.

This clone has only one observation. This chain links TRBV4-1 with TRBJ1-2; TRBD1 is a possible D gene (6 bases). This CDR3 has 14 residues. Trimming removed 4 bases from V and 2 bases from J, with 11 bases in between. CDR1 is MGHRA and CDR2 is YSYEKL in the germline V gene. CDR3: CASSLGQPNYGYTF. The CDR3 DNA reads TGCGCCAGCAGCCTCGGACAGCCCAACTATGGCTACACCTTC.

V usage is TRBV5-6 and J usage is TRBJ1-3, with 9 bases aligning to TRBD1. CDR3 size: 15 residues. J was trimmed by 2 bases and V by 4 bases; bases with no gene match: 4. In germline, CDR1 is SGHDT, CDR2 YYEEEE. This chain's CDR3 is CASSPGTGTGNTIYF. The CDR3 DNA is TGTGCCAGCAGCCCCGGGACAGGGACTGGAAACACCATATATTTT. The whole variable domain, remainder taken from reference TRBV5-6 and TRBJ1-3, is DAGVTQSPTHLIKTRGQQVTLRCSPKSGHDTVSWYQQALGQGPQFIFQYYEEEERQRGNFPDRFSGHQFPNYSSELNVNALLLGDSALYLCASSPGTGTGNTIYFGEGSWLTVV.

The rearrangement uses TRBV27 and TRBJ2-7; 9 nucleotides line up with TRBD2. Germline CDR1 and CDR2: MNHEY and SMNVEV (reference sequence). Trimming removed 5 bases from V and 5 bases from J; junction bases left unmatched: 19. The CDR3 is 18 amino acids. CDR3 in amino acids: CASSPAGPLGGGADEQYF. The CDR3 DNA reads TGTGCCAGCAGTCCCGCCGGGCCACTGGGCGGGGGGGCCGACGAGCAGTACTTC.

This clone was seen a single time. The CDR3 DNA follows: TGTGCCAGCTTGACAGGGGACGGCGGCGGCTACACCTTC. Its protein is CASLTGDGGGYTF. The gene calls are TRBV18 and TRBJ1-2; 8 nucleotides agree with TRBD1. The trim removed 7 bases at V and 8 bases at J, leaving 9 bases unmatched. Per germline, CDR1 KGHSH and CDR2 LQKENI. CDR3 length equals 13 residues.

The chain is built from TRBV7-9 and TRBJ2-7, with 12 bases aligning to TRBD1. Germline V gene lookup returns CDR1 SEHNR and CDR2 FQNEAQ (reference sequence). V was clipped by 5 bases and J by 6 bases; unmatched bases: 11. The CDR3 loop spans 16 amino acids. Here the CDR3 DNA reads TGTGCCAGCAGCGAGTACCGGGACAGGGGGCGAAGCGAGCAGTACTTC. Translation gives CASSEYRDRGRSEQYF.

CDR3 sequence reads: CASTRLFYEQYF. In DNA form, the CDR3 reads TGTGCCAGCACGAGACTATTCTACGAGCAGTACTTC. The V call is TRBV2, the J call TRBJ2-7; a possible D gene is TRBD2 (5 bases). V lost 7 bases and J 3 bases, leaving 10 bases between the germline ends. The CDR3 runs to 12 residues. The germline CDR1 and CDR2 sequences are SNHLY and FYNNEI.

This clone was seen only a few times. The chain employs TRBV18 and TRBJ2-7; D perhaps matches TRBD2 (5 bases). The CDR3 is 14 amino acids. Trimming stripped 6 bases from V and 2 bases from J, with 14 bases between. Germline-derived CDR1 and CDR2 are KGHSH and LQKENI. DNA for the CDR3: TGTGCCAGCTCGCCTACTGGACTCCCCTACGAGCAGTACTTC. Amino acids: CASSPTGLPYEQYF.

The chain uses TRBV29-1 and TRBJ1-2; 10 nucleotides agree with TRBD1. Germline CDR1 is SQVTM and CDR2 is ANQGSEA. The V gene end was trimmed by 7 bases and the J gene end by 5 bases; junction bases not matched to a gene: 4. This CDR3 spans 12 amino acids. CDR3 region: CSAGTGAYGYTF. CDR3 nucleotide sequence: TGCAGCGCTGGGACAGGGGCTTATGGCTACACCTTC.

The V and J genes are TRBV4-2 and TRBJ2-1; D is perhaps TRBD1 (5 bases). V lost 0 bases and J lost 12, with 18 bases in between. The CDR3 length is 15 residues. Germline-derived CDR1 and CDR2 are LGHNA and YNFKEQ. CDR3 coding DNA: TGTGCCAGCAGCCAAGATTGGGCGCAGGGTTTGGGGCAGTTCTTC. Amino acid sequence: CASSQDWAQGLGQFF.